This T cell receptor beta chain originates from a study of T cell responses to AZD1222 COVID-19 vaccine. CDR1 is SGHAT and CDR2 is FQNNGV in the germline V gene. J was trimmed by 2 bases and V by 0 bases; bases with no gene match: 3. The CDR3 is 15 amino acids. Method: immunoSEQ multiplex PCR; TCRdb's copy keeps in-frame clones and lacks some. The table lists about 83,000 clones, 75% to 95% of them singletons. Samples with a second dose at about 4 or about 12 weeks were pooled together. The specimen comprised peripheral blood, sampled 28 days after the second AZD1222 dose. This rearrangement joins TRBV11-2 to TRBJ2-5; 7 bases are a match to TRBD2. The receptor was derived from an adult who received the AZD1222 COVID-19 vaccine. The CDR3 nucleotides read TGTGCCAGCAGCTTAGATCCGGGGGGACAAGAGACCCAGTACTTC. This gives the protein CASSLDPGGQETQYF.